In this sample, the clone carrying this T cell receptor beta chain turned up a few times. Antigen: not known. Through a sample-barcoded 5' primer and a J-beta primer mix, a second PCR was run for roughly 7 to 11 cycles. A template-switch adaptor that had 12 random nucleotides put a tag on each cDNA molecule. A single record per CDR3 protein comes from TCRdb applying MiXCR to the 5' RACE reads. The sample yields about 680,000 distinct CDR3 sequences, 45% to 50% seen once. The sample originates from a study of blood T cells in healthy people across ages. At the level of the study: For every two T cells, template switching captured about one barcoded beta molecule. Findings and caveats of the study: Long-lived donors had more naive CD4+ cells and higher diversity than aged donors.

Trimming shortened V by 3 bases and J by 2 bases, and 14 bases separated the two germline ends. Germline V gene data show CDR1 as DFQATT and CDR2 as SNEGSKA (reference sequence). CDR3 size: 14 residues. The sample providers were healthy Caucasian people from Russia, aged roughly 6 to 95. This rearrangement joins TRBV20-1 to TRBJ2-7, with D tentatively TRBD1 or TRBD2 (5 bases each). The receptor was isolated from a woman aged 60-75 years in good health. The specimen sequenced was blood. The CDR3 DNA is TGCAGTGCTAGGGAAGGGACCGCTGCCTACGAGCAGTACTTC. It codes for CSAREGTAAYEQYF.